Listed below are T cell receptor beta chains from one sample, sequenced in a study of siplizumab effects on memory and regulatory T cells. Using immunoSEQ multiplex PCR, the repertoire was profiled, and TCRdb retains in-frame clones only, with some absent. The data contain 60,000 to 70,000 clones, 88% of them singletons. The sample consisted of Tregs sorted from blood. These receptors were taken from a human donor in good health. Each CDR3 is given without its conserved first and last residue. The order of the fields is CDR3 length, V gene, J gene, CDR3 protein.

15	TRBV23-1	TRBJ2-2	ASSQRRGPANTGELF
13	TRBV25-1	TRBJ2-7	ASSPSDAGTYEQY
12	TRBV5-1	TRBJ2-1	ASSFGRADNEQF
12	TRBV5-6	TRBJ1-3	ASSSTGVVNTIY
11	TRBV30	TRBJ1-2	AWSRDAGSGYT
10	TRBV7-9	TRBJ2-3	ASSSPKDTQY
13	TRBV2	TRBJ1-2	ASRSLTGRNYGYT
11	TRBV6-5	TRBJ1-1	ASSSVGFAEAF
12	TRBV6-1	TRBJ2-5	ASRSMGTQETQY
10	TRBV28	TRBJ2-7	ASSLRRSEQY
12	TRBV5-4	TRBJ2-5	ASSLRGTQETQY
11	TRBV14	TRBJ2-7	ASRGWGDYEQY
11	TRBV30	TRBJ1-6	AWRQTPNSPLH
13	TRBV9	TRBJ2-2	ASSYRTSGAGELF
11	TRBV2	TRBJ1-2	ASSEFGRGGYT
14	TRBV6-5	TRBJ2-1	ASSYSLAGFYNEQF
16	TRBV7-9	TRBJ2-1	ASSERTSGRGDYNEQF
14	TRBV11-1	TRBJ2-1	ASSPRLAGGYNEQF
14	TRBV9	TRBJ2-4	ASSAGGFEAKNIQY
14	TRBV19	TRBJ1-2	ASTQRDFLANYGYT
11	TRBV6-5	TRBJ1-2	ASSTGLIYGYT
14	TRBV21-1	TRBJ2-7	ASSSGLAGRSYEQY
10	TRBV5-1	TRBJ2-7	ASRNPGDEQY
13	TRBV4-1	TRBJ1-2	ASSQVSGQNYGYT
14	TRBV28	TRBJ1-5	ASSFWTGGFNQPQH
12	TRBV12-5	TRBJ1-1	ASSADGPNTEAF
16	TRBV7-9	TRBJ1-3	ASARVQGAHFSGNTIY
12	TRBV29-1	TRBJ2-3	SVGSSGSTDTQY
12	TRBV6-1	TRBJ2-7	ASSKNSYSYEQY
13	TRBV6-1	TRBJ2-2	ASSESLAIPGELF
12	TRBV7-3	TRBJ2-1	ASSNPHGRDEQF
10	TRBV12-2	TRBJ2-7	ASRANRVEQY
11	TRBV5-5	TRBJ2-1	ASRLAGGNEQF
11	TRBV9	TRBJ2-7	ASSVGASYEQY
14	TRBV7-6	TRBJ2-7	ASSLAGGQGTYEQY
10	TRBV21-1	TRBJ1-2	ASSKGEDGYT
14	TRBV9	TRBJ2-3	ASSVGTGGYADTQY